The 25 T cell receptor beta chains in this list originate from one sample, sequenced in a study of blood T cell repertoires in COVID-19. Measured with immunoSEQ multiplex PCR; TCRdb has only the in-frame clones, and not every one. The repertoire consists of around 250,000 clones, with approximately 83% occurring once and the leading ten covering roughly 1.9%. The specimen was peripheral blood. These receptors originate from a man aged 25 to 40 who had recovered from COVID-19.

This clone has a handful of counts. The chain links TRBV6-6 to TRBJ1-5, with 9 bases aligning to TRBD1. In germline, CDR1 is MNHNY, CDR2 SVGAGI (reference sequence). J gave up 6 bases and V 5 bases, and 5 bases lay outside the gene matches. The CDR3 consists of 14 residues. For the CDR3, the DNA is TGTGCCAGCAGTATAACAGGGGGCCGTCAGCCCCAGCATTTT. Amino acids: CASSITGGRQPQHF.

This chain uses TRBV2 with TRBJ2-2; TRBD2 matches 9 bases. The CDR3 runs 16 residues. With V trimmed by 4 bases and J by 6 bases, 9 bases remained unmatched. The germline CDR1 and CDR2 sequences are SNHLY and FYNNEI. The CDR3 loop reads CASSVRRGGLPGELFF. CDR3 in DNA: TGTGCCAGCAGTGTCCGGCGGGGGGGCCTTCCCGGGGAGCTGTTTTTT.

The genes are TRBV12-3 or TRBV12-4 and TRBJ2-7, with D perhaps TRBD2 (6 bases). V dropped 6 bases and J dropped 5 bases, with 14 bases sitting between them. CDR3 length equals 13 residues. The CDR3, as DNA: TGTGCCAGCAGCCGGGGACTGATGAACGAGCAGTACGTC. Protein: CASSRGLMNEQYV.

The rearrangement uses TRBV5-5 and TRBJ2-5; TRBD1 matches 9 bases. The ends lost 2 bases at V and 3 bases at J; junction bases unmatched: 11. The length of the CDR3 is 17 residues. Germline V lookup: CDR1 SGHKS, CDR2 YYEKEE (reference sequence). The chain's CDR3 is CASSLRTGALLEETQYF. The DNA for the CDR3 is TGTGCCAGCAGCTTAAGGACAGGGGCCCTTTTAGAAGAGACCCAGTACTTC.

The rearrangement joins TRBV5-5 to TRBJ1-1; no reliable D call. The CDR3 runs to 12 residues. CDR1 SGHKS and CDR2 YYEKEE come from the germline V gene (reference sequence). V lost 2 bases, J lost 8 bases, and 10 bases lay in between. CDR3 sequence: CASSFPGWEAFF. Here the CDR3 DNA reads TGTGCCAGCAGCTTTCCGGGGTGGGAAGCTTTCTTT.

The chain links TRBV18 to TRBJ2-3; 10 bases map to TRBD2. Germline V gives CDR1 KGHSH, CDR2 LQKENI. The CDR3 has 18 residues. J lost 2 bases, V lost 1 base, and 9 bases had no gene match. CDR3 in DNA: TGTGCCAGCTCACCACTAGCGGGGGGCGACATCCTCACAGATACGCAGTATTTT. This codes for CASSPLAGGDILTDTQYF.

The chain combines TRBV27 with TRBJ1-2; 8 bases match TRBD1. The J segment lost 3 bases and the V segment lost 2 bases, leaving 5 bases of the junction unmatched. This CDR3 comprises 15 residues. The germline CDR1 and CDR2 sequences are MNHEY and SMNVEV (reference sequence). Written as DNA, the CDR3 is TGTGCCAGCAGTTTAACAGGGGGTTTTTACTATGGCTACACCTTC. Translation gives CASSLTGGFYYGYTF.

The gene calls are TRBV18 and TRBJ1-1, with 9 bases fitting TRBD1. V dropped 6 bases and J dropped 1; count of bases not matched to a gene: 3. Germline CDR1 KGHSH, CDR2 LQKENI. The length of the CDR3 is 14 residues. CDR3 DNA sequence: TGTGCCAGCTCGCTGGGACAGGGGAACACTGAAGCTTTCTTT. Translation: CASSLGQGNTEAFF.

This clone has a single count. The V call is TRBV5-1, the J call TRBJ2-2, with 7 bases lining up with TRBD1. Per the germline V gene, CDR1 is SGHRS and CDR2 is YFSETQ. CDR3 size: 14 residues. With V trimmed by 5 bases and J by 4 bases, 5 bases remained unmatched. The CDR3 DNA is TGCGCCAGCAGTACGGACAGGAGCACCGGGGAGCTGTTTTTT. This encodes CASSTDRSTGELFF.

V gene TRBV7-2 combines with J gene TRBJ2-1; weak D call: TRBD2 (7 bases). The V end was cut by 2 bases, the J end by 5 bases, with 22 bases between. The CDR3 runs to 18 residues. The germline gives CDR1 SGHTA, CDR2 FQGNSA. DNA of the CDR3: TGTGCCAGCAGCTTACGGAATTCGGGGGGCCCAATCAACAATGAGCAGTTCTTC. It translates to CASSLRNSGGPINNEQFF.

This clone occurred a few times. The V and J genes are TRBV7-9 and TRBJ1-6, with D tentatively TRBD1 (6 bases). Germline loops: CDR1 SEHNR, CDR2 FQNEAQ (reference sequence). The V gene lost 5 bases and the J gene lost 4 bases, with 15 bases spanning the gap. The CDR3 runs to 16 residues. CDR3 nucleotide sequence: TGTGCCAGCAGCCCAACAGGGAATTCTTATAATTCACCCCTCCACTTT. This sequence encodes CASSPTGNSYNSPLHF.

CDR3: CASSLTDPAVGQYV. In DNA form, the CDR3 reads TGTGCCAGTAGCCTGACAGACCCCGCCGTAGGGCAGTACGTC. The rearrangement links TRBV19 to TRBJ2-7; the D gene is possibly TRBD1 (5 bases). In germline, CDR1 is LNHDA, CDR2 SQIVND (reference sequence). The CDR3 is made up of 14 amino acids. With 6 bases removed from V and 9 bases from J, the gap between germline ends came to 21 bases.

The rearrangement links TRBV19 to TRBJ2-7; no firm D call. The CDR3 runs to 16 residues. Germline loops: CDR1 LNHDA, CDR2 SQIVND (reference sequence). The V end was cut by 6 bases, the J end by 0 bases, with 18 bases between. DNA of the CDR3: TGTGCCAGTAGCCCGTTAACTCTGAGCAACTCCTACGAGCAGTACTTC. Amino acid sequence: CASSPLTLSNSYEQYF.

The chain carries TRBV7-9 and TRBJ1-1; TRBD1 matches at 9 bases. With 10 bases clipped from V and 5 bases from J, the junction kept 8 bases outside the gene matches. Germline assignment: CDR1 SEHNR and CDR2 FQNEAQ (reference sequence). This CDR3 comprises 13 residues. CDR3 sequence: CAIWDREGTEAFF. CDR3 DNA sequence: TGTGCCATCTGGGACAGGGAGGGAACTGAAGCTTTCTTT.

V is TRBV7-9 and J is TRBJ2-7, with unresolved D. Germline CDR1 and CDR2: SEHNR and FQNEAQ (reference sequence). Deletions cut 5 bases from V and 2 bases from J, with 10 bases between. The CDR3 is made up of 13 amino acids. CDR3: CASSPHGTYEQYV. Written as DNA, the CDR3 is TGTGCCAGCAGCCCCCACGGTACCTACGAGCAGTACGTC.

The chain carries TRBV18 and TRBJ2-5, with D possibly being TRBD2 (6 bases). Germline V lookup: CDR1 KGHSH, CDR2 LQKENI. Trimming cost V 3 bases and J 1 base, with 9 bases left between them. There are 14 residues in the CDR3. The CDR3 spells CASSPGGSQETQYF. CDR3 nucleotides: TGTGCCAGCTCACCCGGAGGGTCCCAAGAGACCCAGTACTTC.

This chain connects TRBV3-1 (or the pseudogene TRBV3-2) to TRBJ1-2; D is possibly TRBD1 (5 bases). Germline V gives CDR1 LGHDT, CDR2 YNNKEL (reference sequence). Trimming pared 1 base from V and 8 bases from J, leaving 8 bases between. The CDR3 spans 12 residues. The CDR3 bases are TGTGCCAGCAGCCAAGCAGGGCTCGGCTACACCTTC. Amino acids: CASSQAGLGYTF.

The chain joins TRBV29-1 to TRBJ2-2; D is possibly TRBD2 (5 bases). In germline, CDR1 is SQVTM, CDR2 ANQGSEA. The CDR3 spans 13 residues. V lost 7 bases and J lost 1, with 10 bases in between. CDR3 nucleotides: TGCAGCGCTAGGACTGAGAACACCGGGGAGCTGTTTTTT. Its translation: CSARTENTGELFF.

The V call is TRBV27, the J call TRBJ2-5; 11 bases are a match to TRBD2. The germline V gene has CDR1 MNHEY and CDR2 SMNVEV (reference sequence). Germline trimming cut 2 bases from V and 5 bases from J; bases unmatched to any gene: 4. The CDR3 consists of 15 residues. The DNA for the CDR3 is TGTGCCAGCAGTTTAAGGCCTAGCGGGGGGGAGACCCAGTACTTC. Residues: CASSLRPSGGETQYF.

This clone was picked up one time. The chain links TRBV4-1 to TRBJ1-2; the D gene is possibly TRBD1 (5 bases). CDR3 length: 17 amino acids. Between the trimmed V and J ends, which lost 4 bases and 9 bases, there was a span of 27 bases. The V gene's germline CDR1 is MGHRA and CDR2 YSYEKL. The DNA of the CDR3 is TGCGCCAGCAGCCTTCGGGCCCAGACAGCCGATTCTGGTCGCTACACCTTC. This sequence encodes CASSLRAQTADSGRYTF.

The V gene is TRBV7-6, the J gene TRBJ2-5; TRBD2 might be the D (5 bases). Trimming took 8 bases from V and 7 from J, leaving 8 bases between them. This CDR3 has 10 residues. Per germline, CDR1 SGHVS and CDR2 FNYEAQ. As DNA, the CDR3 is TGTGCCAGCGGGAGTGGGACCCAGTACTTC. It is translated as CASGSGTQYF.

This clone was detected once. The CDR3 sequence is CASSRLNEKLFF. The CDR3 DNA follows: TGTGCCAGTAGTAGACTTAATGAAAAACTGTTTTTT. The chain joins TRBV19 to TRBJ1-4; D unresolved. Trimming shortened V by 4 bases and J by 4 bases, and 4 bases separated the two germline ends. Germline CDR1 reads LNHDA; CDR2 reads SQIVND (reference sequence). This CDR3 contains 12 residues.

The chain joins TRBV4-1 to TRBJ1-1; 8 bases line up with TRBD1. V gave up 0 bases and J gave up 5 bases; unmatched junction bases: 5. CDR1 and CDR2 from the germline V gene are MGHRA and YSYEKL. The length of the CDR3 is 15 residues. The CDR3 bases are TGCGCCAGCAGCCAAGAAGTCAGGGGGCTAACTGAAGCTTTCTTT. Residues: CASSQEVRGLTEAFF.

This chain joins TRBV10-3 and TRBJ2-7; 7 bases map to TRBD1. The V gene end was trimmed by 0 bases and the J gene end by 5 bases; junction bases not matched to a gene: 25. Germline CDR1 ENHRY, CDR2 SYGVKD. The CDR3 has 21 amino acids. CDR3 in amino acids: CAISESGGVGWGQWLVDEQYF. The CDR3 bases are TGTGCCATCAGTGAGTCTGGAGGTGTGGGGTGGGGACAGTGGCTCGTCGACGAGCAGTACTTC.

The rearrangement uses TRBV4-1 and TRBJ2-3, with D hard to call. Between the trimmed V and J ends, which lost 3 bases and 5 bases, there was a span of 15 bases. Germline V gene sequence: CDR1 MGHRA, CDR2 YSYEKL. This CDR3 contains 15 residues. CDR3 residues: CASSHEKAPGDTQYF. The CDR3 DNA reads as TGCGCCAGCAGCCACGAAAAGGCCCCGGGAGATACGCAGTATTTT.